This T cell receptor (beta chain) was recorded in a study of response to subunit inactivated influenza vaccine. Trimming left V 0 bases short and J 4 bases short, with 10 bases between. The CDR3 contains 14 residues. Germline CDR1 reads LNHNV; CDR2 reads YYDKDF (reference sequence). Whole-study results and caveats: It was suggested by the authors that few new T cells are recruited by each seasonal influenza vaccination.

TCRdb re-called the RT-PCR reads through MiXCR, storing one row per CDR3 protein. The sample includes some 180,000 distinct CDR3 sequences, 9.2% seen only once; the top ten take roughly 11%. A word on this clonotype: Its matching antigen is unknown.

The rearrangement joins TRBV15 to TRBJ2-7; D call uncertain. The receptor comes from a man over 45 who received an inactivated influenza vaccine. The material sequenced was non-naive T cells sorted from PBMCs, taken on the day of vaccination. The CDR3 DNA sequence: TGTGCCACCAGCAGAGATAATCCAGGTTACGAGCAGTACTTC. Translating gives CATSRDNPGYEQYF.